This TCR beta chain was recorded in a study of regulatory T cells in long-lasting Graves disease. This clonotype showed up just a few times. The TCR beta library used iRepertoire HTBI primers with Arm-PCR amplification of CDR3. TCRdb redid the calling of the multiplex PCR reads with MiXCR, one entry per CDR3 protein. The table lists around 450,000 distinct CDR3 sequences, about 15% of them singletons. Indicated time point: newly diagnosed GD, antithyroid drugs for less than 3 months. PBMCs provided the RNA from which the TCR library was made. Trimming removed 2 bases at V and 2 bases at J, with 10 bases between. Germline CDR1 is LNHNV and CDR2 is YYDKDF (reference sequence). The CDR3 extends over 14 amino acids. These data were also filed under a second study, of T cells in Graves' hyperthyroidism and ophthalmopathy.

The chain has TRBV15 and TRBJ2-7; D ambiguous. The input for sequencing was peripheral blood mononuclear cells (PBMCs), taken at new diagnosis, from a patient treated with antithyroid drugs. This TCR derives from a young woman with Graves disease. The CDR3 is CATSRLQRTYEQYF. The CDR3, as DNA: TGTGCCACCAGCAGACTACAGCGAACCTACGAGCAGTACTTC.